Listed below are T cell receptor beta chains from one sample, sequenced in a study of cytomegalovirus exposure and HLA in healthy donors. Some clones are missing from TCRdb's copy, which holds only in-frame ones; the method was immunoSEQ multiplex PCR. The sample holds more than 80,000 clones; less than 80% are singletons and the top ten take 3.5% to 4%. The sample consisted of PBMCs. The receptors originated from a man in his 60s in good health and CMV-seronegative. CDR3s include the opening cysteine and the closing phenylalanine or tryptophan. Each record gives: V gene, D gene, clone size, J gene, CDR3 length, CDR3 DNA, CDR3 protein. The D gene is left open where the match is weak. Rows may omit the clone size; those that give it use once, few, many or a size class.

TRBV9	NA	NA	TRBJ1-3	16	TGTGCCAGCAGCGTAGAGTTTTACAGCTCTGGAAACACCATATATTTT	CASSVEFYSSGNTIYF
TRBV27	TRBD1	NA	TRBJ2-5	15	TGTGCCAGCAGTTTGGACAGGGGAAAAGGGGAGACCCAGTACTTC	CASSLDRGKGETQYF
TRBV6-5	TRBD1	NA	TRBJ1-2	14	TGTGCCAGCAGCCTTACAGGGGAATGGTATGGCTACACCTTC	CASSLTGEWYGYTF
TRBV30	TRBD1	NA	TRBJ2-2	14	TGTGCCTGGACCAGACAGGGGGGCACCGGGGAGCTGTTTTTT	CAWTRQGGTGELFF
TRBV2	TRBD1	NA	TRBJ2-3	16	TGTGCCAGCAGCCGGGACAGGGTAGGGTCCGCAGATACGCAGTATTTT	CASSRDRVGSADTQYF
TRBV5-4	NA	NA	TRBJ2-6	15	TGTGCCAGCAGCTACGGCTTAGCAGGGGCCAACGTCCTGACTTTC	CASSYGLAGANVLTF
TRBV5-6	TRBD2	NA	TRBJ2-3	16	TGTGCCAGCAGCCCCCCGGGACTAGCCGTGACAGATACGCAGTATTTT	CASSPPGLAVTDTQYF
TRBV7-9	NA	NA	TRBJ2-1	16	TGTGCCAGCAGCATAACAACAGGAATGGGCTACAATGAGCAGTTCTTC	CASSITTGMGYNEQFF
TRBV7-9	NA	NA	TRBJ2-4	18	TGTGCCAGCACCACCGGCTGGGAGGACAAAATAGCCAAAAACATTCAGTACTTC	CASTTGWEDKIAKNIQYF
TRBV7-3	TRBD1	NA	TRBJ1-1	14	TGTGCCAGCAGCTCGGACAGGGGAAGGACTGAAGCTTTCTTT	CASSSDRGRTEAFF
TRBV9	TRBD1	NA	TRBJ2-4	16	TGTGCCAGCAGCGTAGGCGAGGGGGCAACCAAAAACATTCAGTACTTC	CASSVGEGATKNIQYF
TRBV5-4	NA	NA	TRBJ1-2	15	TGTGCCAGCAGCTCTGGGACAAGAGCTAACTATGGCTACACCTTC	CASSSGTRANYGYTF
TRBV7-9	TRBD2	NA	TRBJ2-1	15	TGTGCCAGCAGCTGGGGTAGCGGGGGGTACAATGAGCAGTTCTTC	CASSWGSGGYNEQFF
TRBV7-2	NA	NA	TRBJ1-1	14	TGTGCCAGCAGCTTAGGCGGGATTAGGACTGAAGCTTTCTTT	CASSLGGIRTEAFF
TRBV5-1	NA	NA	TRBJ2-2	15	TGCGCCAGCAGCTTGGGGACCACAGGGACCGGGGAGCTGTTTTTT	CASSLGTTGTGELFF
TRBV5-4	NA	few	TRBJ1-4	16	TGTGCCAGCAGCCGCATTATCGGGGAAACTAATGAAAAACTGTTTTTT	CASSRIIGETNEKLFF
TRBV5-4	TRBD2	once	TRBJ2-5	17	TGTGCCAGCAGCTATAACGTCCTAGCGGGGGGGAAAGAGACCCAGTACTTC	CASSYNVLAGGKETQYF
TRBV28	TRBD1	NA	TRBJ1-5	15	TGTGCCAGCAGTTTGTTATTGCAGGGGGCTCAGCCCCAGCATTTT	CASSLLLQGAQPQHF
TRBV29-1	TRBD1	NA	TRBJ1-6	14	TGCAGCGTTGGTGGGACAGGGAATGATTCACCCCTCCACTTT	CSVGGTGNDSPLHF
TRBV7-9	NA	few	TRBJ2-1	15	TGTGCCAGCAGCTCCTACAGGGAGCGGATCAATGAGCAGTTCTTC	CASSSYRERINEQFF
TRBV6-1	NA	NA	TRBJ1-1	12	TGTGCCAGCAGAAGGGGGGGGGCTGAAGCTTTCTTT	CASRRGGAEAFF